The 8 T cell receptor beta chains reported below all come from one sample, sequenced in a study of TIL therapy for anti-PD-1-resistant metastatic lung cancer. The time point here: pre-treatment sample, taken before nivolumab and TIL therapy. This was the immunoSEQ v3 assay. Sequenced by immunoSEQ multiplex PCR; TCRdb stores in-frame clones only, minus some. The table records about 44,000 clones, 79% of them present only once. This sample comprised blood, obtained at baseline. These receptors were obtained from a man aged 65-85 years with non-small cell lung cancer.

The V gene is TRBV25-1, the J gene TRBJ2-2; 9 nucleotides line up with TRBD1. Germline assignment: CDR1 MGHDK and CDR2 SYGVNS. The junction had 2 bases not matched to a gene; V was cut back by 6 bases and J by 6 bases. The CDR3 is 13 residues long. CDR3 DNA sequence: TGTGCCAGCAGGGACAGGGGTGCCGGGGAGCTGTTTTTT. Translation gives CASRDRGAGELFF.

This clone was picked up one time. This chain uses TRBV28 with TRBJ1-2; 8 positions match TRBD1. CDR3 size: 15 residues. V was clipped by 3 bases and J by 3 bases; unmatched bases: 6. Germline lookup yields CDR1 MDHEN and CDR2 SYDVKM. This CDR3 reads CASSFLDREDYGYTF. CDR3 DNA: TGTGCCAGCAGTTTCCTGGACAGGGAAGACTATGGCTACACCTTC.

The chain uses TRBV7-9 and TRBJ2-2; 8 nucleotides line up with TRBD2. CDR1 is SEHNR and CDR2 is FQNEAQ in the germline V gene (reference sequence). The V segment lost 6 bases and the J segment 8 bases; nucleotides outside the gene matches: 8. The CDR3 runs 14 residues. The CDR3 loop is CASSPGTSSGELFF. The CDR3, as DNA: TGTGCCAGCAGTCCCGGGACTAGTTCGGGGGAGCTGTTTTTT.

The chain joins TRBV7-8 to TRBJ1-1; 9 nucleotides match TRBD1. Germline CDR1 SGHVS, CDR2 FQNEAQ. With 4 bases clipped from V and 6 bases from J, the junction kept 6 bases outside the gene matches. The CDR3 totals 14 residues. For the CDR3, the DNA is TGTGCCAGCAGCTCACAGGGGGCGCCGGCTGAAGCTTTCTTT. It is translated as CASSSQGAPAEAFF.

CDR3 in DNA: TGTGCCAGCAGTTTGCGGTTGGGCCGCCAAGAGACCCAGTACTTC. Residues: CASSLRLGRQETQYF. The chain combines TRBV27 with TRBJ2-5; D uncertain. The CDR3 is made up of 15 amino acids. Deletions cut 3 bases from V and 1 base from J, with 12 bases between. Germline-derived CDR1 and CDR2 are MNHEY and SMNVEV (reference sequence).

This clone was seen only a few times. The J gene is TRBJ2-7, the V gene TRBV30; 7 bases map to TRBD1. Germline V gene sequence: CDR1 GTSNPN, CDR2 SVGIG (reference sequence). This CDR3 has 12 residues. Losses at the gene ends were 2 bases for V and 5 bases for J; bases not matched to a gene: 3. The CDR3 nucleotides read TGTGCCTGGAGTAGACAGGGTGACGAGCAGTACTTC. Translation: CAWSRQGDEQYF.

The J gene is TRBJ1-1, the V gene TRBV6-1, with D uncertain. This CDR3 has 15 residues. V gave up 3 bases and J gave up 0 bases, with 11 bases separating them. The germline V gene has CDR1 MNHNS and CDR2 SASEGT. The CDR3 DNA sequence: TGTGCCAGCAGTGAGCCCGGGAGTATGAACACTGAAGCTTTCTTT. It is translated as CASSEPGSMNTEAFF.

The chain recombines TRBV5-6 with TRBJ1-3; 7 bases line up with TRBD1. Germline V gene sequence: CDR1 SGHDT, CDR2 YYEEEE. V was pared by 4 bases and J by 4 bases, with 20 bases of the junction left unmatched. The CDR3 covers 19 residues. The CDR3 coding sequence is TGTGCCAGCAGCCACCTTGCGGAGGGACAGCCGACTGGAGGAAACACCATATATTTT. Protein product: CASSHLAEGQPTGGNTIYF.